The 14 T cell receptor beta chains presented below share a single source sample, sequenced in a study of blood T cell repertoires in COVID-19. Clones were sequenced by immunoSEQ multiplex PCR, and TCRdb holds only the in-frame ones, with some missing. The sample records hundreds of thousands of clones, roughly 85% being singletons. The source material was PBMCs or T cells enriched from blood (not recorded which). These receptors were taken from a man aged 40-50 years who had been exposed to COVID-19.

CDR3 DNA: TGTGCCAGCCAATTACAGGGGGGAGGTCAGCCCCAGCATTTT. This gives the protein CASQLQGGGQPQHF. The chain joins TRBV6-5 to TRBJ1-5; 8 bases line up with TRBD1. The CDR3 spans 14 residues. Germline CDR1 and CDR2: MNHEY and SVGAGI. The V gene end was trimmed by 8 bases and the J gene end by 6 bases; junction bases not matched to a gene: 9.

The rearrangement uses TRBV29-1 and TRBJ1-1; a possible D gene is TRBD1 (6 bases). This CDR3 spans 13 amino acids. Per the germline V gene, CDR1 is SQVTM and CDR2 is ANQGSEA. V dropped 6 bases and J dropped 1 base, with 12 bases sitting between them. The CDR3 coding sequence is TGCAGCGTAAGGGACACACCGAACACTGAAGCTTTCTTT. Its translation is CSVRDTPNTEAFF.

This chain links TRBV9 with TRBJ1-1; D ambiguous. V was shortened by 4 bases and J by 1 base, with 8 bases between the two germline ends. Germline V gene lookup returns CDR1 SGDLS and CDR2 YYNGEE. The CDR3 is made up of 13 amino acids. The CDR3 DNA is TGTGCCAGCAGCCCCTCGGGGAACACTGAAGCTTTCTTT. It translates to CASSPSGNTEAFF.

This sequence joins TRBV6-5 and TRBJ1-5; TRBD1 matches 7 bases. This CDR3 comprises 14 residues. V shed 5 bases and J 4 bases; nucleotides not matched to a gene: 5. In germline, CDR1 is MNHEY, CDR2 SVGAGI. CDR3 bases: TGTGCCAGCAGTCGGGGACAGATAAATCAGCCCCAGCATTTT. This codes for CASSRGQINQPQHF.

This clone has just a few counts. The chain couples TRBV7-9 to TRBJ1-3; 9 nucleotides line up with TRBD1. The CDR3 contains 15 residues. CDR1 and CDR2 from the germline V gene are SEHNR and FQNEAQ (reference sequence). V shed 4 bases and J 4 bases; nucleotides not matched to a gene: 5. CDR3 nucleotide sequence: TGTGCCAGCAGCTCCGACAGGGGGTCAGGAAACACCATATATTTT. Translation gives CASSSDRGSGNTIYF.

V is TRBV5-6 and J is TRBJ1-1; D gene uncertain. Germline V gene lookup returns CDR1 SGHDT and CDR2 YYEEEE. This CDR3 comprises 12 residues. The ends were cut back, 2 bases at V and 5 bases at J, with 7 bases in the middle. The CDR3 DNA sequence: TGTGCCAGCAGCTTATCAGGAACTGAAGCTTTCTTT. Translation gives CASSLSGTEAFF. The variable domain in full, completed from reference TRBV5-6 and TRBJ1-1, reads DAGVTQSPTHLIKTRGQQVTLRCSPKSGHDTVSWYQQALGQGPQFIFQYYEEEERQRGNFPDRFSGHQFPNYSSELNVNALLLGDSALYLCASSLSGTEAFFGQGTRLTVV.

The chain combines TRBV18 with TRBJ2-3, with 11 positions matching TRBD2. Per the germline V gene, CDR1 is KGHSH and CDR2 is LQKENI. V shed 3 bases and J 2 bases; nucleotides not matched to a gene: 4. This CDR3 comprises 16 residues. For the CDR3, the DNA is TGTGCCAGCTCACCGACTAGCGGGGAATTCACAGATACGCAGTATTTT. Translated: CASSPTSGEFTDTQYF.

This clone has a single count. The chain couples TRBV21-1 to TRBJ2-1; the table's D call, TRBD2, has no DNA check behind it. TRBV21-1 is a pseudogene. The CDR3 sequence is 15 residues long. Here the CDR3 DNA reads TGTGCCAGCACCTCAAGGAGGGTGGGTTTCGATGAGCAGTTCTTC. Its protein is CASTSRRVGFDEQFF.

The V call is TRBV5-1, the J call TRBJ2-1; 10 bases are a match to TRBD1. Germline V gene data show CDR1 as SGHRS and CDR2 as YFSETQ. Trimming at V came to 4 bases and at J to 5 bases, leaving 6 bases not matched to a gene. The CDR3 loop spans 15 amino acids. The chain's CDR3 is CASSKGTGVDNEQFF. The CDR3 DNA sequence: TGCGCCAGCAGCAAAGGGACAGGGGTAGACAATGAGCAGTTCTTC.

The chain is built from TRBV29-1 and TRBJ1-1; possible D gene TRBD1, 5 bases. Trimming left V 6 bases short and J 5 bases short, with 13 bases between. Germline values: CDR1 SQVTM, CDR2 ANQGSEA. The CDR3 has 12 amino acids. The CDR3 sequence: CSVAGAQTEAFF. CDR3 DNA: TGCAGCGTAGCTGGGGCGCAGACTGAAGCTTTCTTT.

This rearrangement joins TRBV19 to TRBJ1-1; the D gene is possibly TRBD1 (5 bases). The V end lost 3 bases, the J end lost 1 base, and 12 bases lay between the germline ends. Looked up from germline, CDR1 is LNHDA and CDR2 is SQIVND (reference sequence). CDR3 length: 15 amino acids. CDR3 DNA: TGTGCCAGTAGTATGGGGGGTTGGGGGAACACTGAAGCTTTCTTT. It yields the protein CASSMGGWGNTEAFF.

The V call is TRBV5-6, the J call TRBJ1-5, with 12 bases matching TRBD1. Germline loops: CDR1 SGHDT, CDR2 YYEEEE. Losses at the gene ends were 4 bases for V and 0 bases for J; bases not matched to a gene: 11. The CDR3 extends over 19 amino acids. CDR3 in amino acids: CASSNRDRGRRFSNQPQHF. CDR3 DNA sequence: TGTGCCAGCAGCAACCGGGACAGGGGGCGCAGGTTTAGCAATCAGCCCCAGCATTTT.

This rearrangement joins TRBV11-2 to TRBJ1-5, with no clear D. The CDR3 spans 14 residues. The V end was cut by 1 base, the J end by 2 bases, with 6 bases between. The germline gives CDR1 SGHAT, CDR2 FQNNGV. The CDR3 protein is CASSLGHGNQPQHF. DNA of the CDR3: TGTGCCAGCAGCTTAGGACACGGCAATCAGCCCCAGCATTTT.

The genes are TRBV14 and TRBJ2-2, with 7 bases matching TRBD1. CDR3 length equals 16 residues. Trimming cost V 4 bases and J 4 bases; bases outside gene matches: 9. Germline assignment: CDR1 SGHDN and CDR2 FVKESK. DNA of the CDR3: TGTGCCAGCAGCCCAACCGGGACAGTGGGCACCGGGGAGCTGTTTTTT. It specifies CASSPTGTVGTGELFF.